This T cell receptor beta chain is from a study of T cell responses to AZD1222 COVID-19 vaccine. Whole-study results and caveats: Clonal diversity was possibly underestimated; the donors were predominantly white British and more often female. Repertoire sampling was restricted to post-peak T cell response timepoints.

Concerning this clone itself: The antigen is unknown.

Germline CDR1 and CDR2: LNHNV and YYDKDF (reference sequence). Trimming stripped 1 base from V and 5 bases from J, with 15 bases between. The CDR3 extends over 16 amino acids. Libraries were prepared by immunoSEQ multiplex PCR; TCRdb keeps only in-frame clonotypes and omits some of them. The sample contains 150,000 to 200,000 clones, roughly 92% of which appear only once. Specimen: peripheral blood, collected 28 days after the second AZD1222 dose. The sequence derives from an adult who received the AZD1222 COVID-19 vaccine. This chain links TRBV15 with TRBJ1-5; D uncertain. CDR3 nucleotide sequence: TGTGCCACCAGCAGAGGGGTAACCGAACCCTATCAGCCCCAGCATTTT. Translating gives CATSRGVTEPYQPQHF.